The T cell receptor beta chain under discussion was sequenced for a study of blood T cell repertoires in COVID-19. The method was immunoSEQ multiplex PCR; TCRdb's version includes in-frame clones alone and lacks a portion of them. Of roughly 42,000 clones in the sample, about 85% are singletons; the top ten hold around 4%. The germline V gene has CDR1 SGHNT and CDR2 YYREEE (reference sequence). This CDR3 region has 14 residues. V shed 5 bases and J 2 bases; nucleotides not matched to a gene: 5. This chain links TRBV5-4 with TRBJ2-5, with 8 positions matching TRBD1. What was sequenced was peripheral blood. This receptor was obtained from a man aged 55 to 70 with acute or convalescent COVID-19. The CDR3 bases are TGTGCCAGCAGGAACAGGGGGGAACAAGAGACCCAGTACTTC. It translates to CASRNRGEQETQYF.